This T cell receptor beta chain emerged from a study of blood T cell repertoires in COVID-19. Germline CDR1 and CDR2: GTSNPN and SVGIG (reference sequence). The CDR3 sequence is 17 residues long. The ends lost 1 base at V and 2 bases at J; junction bases unmatched: 8. Source study methods: Estimates of nucleated cell counts were drawn from the amplification of reference gene primers. Here immunoSEQ multiplex PCR was the method, and the copy in TCRdb shows in-frame clones only, minus some. Clonal size and the V and J genes are those of that table, whereas D and trimming came from the DNA. The sample carries about 160,000 clones, about 85% recorded once.

The sample taken for sequencing was peripheral blood. The chain combines TRBV30 with TRBJ1-3; TRBD1 aligns across 10 bases. This receptor was taken from a man aged 40-49 years with acute or convalescent COVID-19. The CDR3 DNA reads as TGTGCCTGGAGTGACCGACAGGGGGCGCCTACTGGAAACACCATATATTTT. This sequence encodes CAWSDRQGAPTGNTIYF.